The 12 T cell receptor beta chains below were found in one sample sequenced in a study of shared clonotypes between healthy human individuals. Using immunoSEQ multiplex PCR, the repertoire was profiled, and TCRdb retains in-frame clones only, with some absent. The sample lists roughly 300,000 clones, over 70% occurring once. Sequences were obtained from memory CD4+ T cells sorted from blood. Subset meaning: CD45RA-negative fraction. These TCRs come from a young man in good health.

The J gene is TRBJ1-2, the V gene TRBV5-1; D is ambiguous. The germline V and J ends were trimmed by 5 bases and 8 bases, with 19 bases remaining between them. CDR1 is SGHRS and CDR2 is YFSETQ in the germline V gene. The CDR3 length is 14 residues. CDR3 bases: TGCGCCAGCAGTCCCACCACGGAGGCGGGGGGCTACACCTTC. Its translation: CASSPTTEAGGYTF.

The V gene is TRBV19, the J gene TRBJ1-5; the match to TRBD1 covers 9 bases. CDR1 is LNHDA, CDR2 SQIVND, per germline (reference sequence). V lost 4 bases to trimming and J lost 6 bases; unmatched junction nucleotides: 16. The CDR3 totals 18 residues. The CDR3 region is CASSTREDRGGLPQPQHF. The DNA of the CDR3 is TGTGCCAGTAGTACCCGCGAGGACAGGGGAGGCCTCCCTCAGCCCCAGCATTTT.

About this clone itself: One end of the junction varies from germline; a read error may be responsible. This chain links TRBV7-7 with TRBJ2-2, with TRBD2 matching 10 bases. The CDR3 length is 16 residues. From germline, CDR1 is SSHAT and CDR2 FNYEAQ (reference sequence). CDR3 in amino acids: CASSRAGGLGTGELFF. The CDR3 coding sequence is TGTGCTAGCAGCCGAGCGGGAGGGTTGGGCACCGGGGAGCTGTTTTTT. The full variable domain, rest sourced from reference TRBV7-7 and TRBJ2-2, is GAGVSQSPRYKVTKRGQDVTLRCDPISSHATLYWYQQALGQGPEFLTYFNYEAQPDKSGLPSDRFSAERPEGSISTLTIQRTEQRDSAMYRCASSRAGGLGTGELFFGEGSRLTVL.

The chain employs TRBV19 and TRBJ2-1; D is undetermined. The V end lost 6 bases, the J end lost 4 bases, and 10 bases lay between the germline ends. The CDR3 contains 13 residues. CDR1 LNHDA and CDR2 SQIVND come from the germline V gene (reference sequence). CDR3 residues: CASSGPRYNEQFF. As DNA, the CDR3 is TGTGCCAGTAGCGGACCAAGGTACAATGAGCAGTTCTTC.

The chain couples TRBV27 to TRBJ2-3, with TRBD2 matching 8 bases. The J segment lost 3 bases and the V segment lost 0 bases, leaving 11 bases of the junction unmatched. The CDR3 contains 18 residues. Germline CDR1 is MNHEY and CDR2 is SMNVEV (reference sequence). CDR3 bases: TGTGCCAGCAGTTTATCCCCCTGGGCGGGAGGTGATACAGATACGCAGTATTTT. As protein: CASSLSPWAGGDTDTQYF.

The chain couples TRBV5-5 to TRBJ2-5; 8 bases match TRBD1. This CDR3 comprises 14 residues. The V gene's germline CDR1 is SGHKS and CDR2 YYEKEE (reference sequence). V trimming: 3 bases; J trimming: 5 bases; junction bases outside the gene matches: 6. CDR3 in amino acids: CASSSAGGAETQYF. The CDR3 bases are TGTGCCAGCAGCTCCGCAGGGGGCGCGGAGACCCAGTACTTC.

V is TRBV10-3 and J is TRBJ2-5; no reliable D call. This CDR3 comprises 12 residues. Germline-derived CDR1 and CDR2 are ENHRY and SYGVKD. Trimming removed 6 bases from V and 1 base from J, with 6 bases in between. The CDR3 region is CAIRNAQETQYF. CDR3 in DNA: TGTGCCATCAGAAACGCCCAAGAGACCCAGTACTTC.

The DNA for the CDR3 is TGTGCCAGCAGCTCCCAGGGACAGGGAGGAATAACTGAAGCTTTCTTT. It encodes CASSSQGQGGITEAFF. J is TRBJ1-1 and V is TRBV7-8; 9 bases fit TRBD1. The CDR3 spans 16 residues. CDR1 is SGHVS, CDR2 FQNEAQ, per germline. The junction had 11 bases not matched to a gene; V was cut back by 4 bases and J by 5 bases.

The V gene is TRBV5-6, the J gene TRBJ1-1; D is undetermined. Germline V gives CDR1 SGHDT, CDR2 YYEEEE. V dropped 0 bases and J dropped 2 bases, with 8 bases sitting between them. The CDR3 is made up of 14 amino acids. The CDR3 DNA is TGTGCCAGCAGCTTGGTTCAGAGAAACACTGAAGCTTTCTTT. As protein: CASSLVQRNTEAFF.

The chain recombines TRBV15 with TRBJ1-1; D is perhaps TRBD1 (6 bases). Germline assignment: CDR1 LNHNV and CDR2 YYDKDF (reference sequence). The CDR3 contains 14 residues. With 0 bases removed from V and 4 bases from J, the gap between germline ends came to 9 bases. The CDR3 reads CATSRDRGFTEAFF. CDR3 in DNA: TGTGCCACCAGCAGAGATAGGGGGTTCACTGAAGCTTTCTTT. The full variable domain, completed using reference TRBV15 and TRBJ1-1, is DAMVIQNPRYQVTQFGKPVTLSCSQTLNHNVMYWYQQKSSQAPKLLFHYYDKDFNNEADTPDNFQSRRPNTSFCFLDIRSPGLGDTAMYLCATSRDRGFTEAFFGQGTRLTVV.

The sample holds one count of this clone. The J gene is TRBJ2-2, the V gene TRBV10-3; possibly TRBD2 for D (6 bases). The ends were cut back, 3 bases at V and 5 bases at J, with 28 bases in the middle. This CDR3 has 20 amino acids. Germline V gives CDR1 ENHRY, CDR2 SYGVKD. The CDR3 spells CAISERGTALGSGRTGELFF. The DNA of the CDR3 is TGTGCCATCAGTGAAAGAGGGACTGCCTTGGGGTCGGGAAGAACCGGGGAGCTGTTTTTT.

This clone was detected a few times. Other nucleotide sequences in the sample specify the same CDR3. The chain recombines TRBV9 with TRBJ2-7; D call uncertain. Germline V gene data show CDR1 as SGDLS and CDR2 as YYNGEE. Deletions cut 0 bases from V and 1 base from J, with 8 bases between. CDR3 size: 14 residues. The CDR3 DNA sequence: TGTGCCAGCAGCGTAGCCAGCAGTTCCTACGAGCAGTACTTC. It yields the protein CASSVASSSYEQYF.